This entry describes one T cell receptor (beta chain). These data are taken from a study of shared clonotypes between healthy human individuals. Study summary: Researchers drew samples from two women and three men aged 18 to 49. Per donor, three plates held CD4 naive cells, three held CD4 memory, two held CD8 naive and one held CD8 memory.

The germline gives CDR1 SGHRS, CDR2 YFSETQ. This CDR3 spans 15 amino acids. The V end lost 4 bases, the J end lost 2 bases, and 15 bases lay between the germline ends. The table came from immunoSEQ multiplex PCR; TCRdb's copy has only in-frame clones and leaves some out. In the table there are 600,000 to 700,000 clones, around three quarters of which are singletons. Every donor was a Caucasian adult from Nashville, Tennessee. CD45RA-negative memory and CD45RA+ naive subsets were split from the CD4+ cells. This clonotype originated in a woman in her twenties or thirties in good health. This chain uses TRBV5-1 with TRBJ2-5, with D perhaps TRBD1 or TRBD2 (5 bases each). The material sequenced was memory CD4+ T cells sorted from blood. This sample's subset: CD45RA-negative fraction. This CDR3 reads CASSRGAATQETQYF. In DNA, the CDR3 is TGCGCCAGCAGCAGAGGGGCGGCCACACAAGAGACCCAGTACTTC.